Only a few counts were recorded for the clone carrying this T cell receptor (beta chain). The data were taken from a study of tumor and adjacent non-tumor tissue in lung cancer. CDR3 size: 13 residues. V dropped 8 bases and J dropped 2 bases, with 12 bases sitting between them. Germline V CDR1 and CDR2: SNHLY, FYNNEI. This sample's RNA came from whole unsorted tissue. Three rounds of nested PCR, following a modified ARM-PCR protocol, produced the TCRbeta library. TCRdb passed the multiplex PCR reads through MiXCR, listing each CDR3 protein once. The sample includes about 79,000 distinct CDR3 sequences, over 55% of them seen just once.

The source of this sequence is a middle-aged woman with non-small cell lung cancer. V is TRBV2 and J is TRBJ1-2, with D possibly matching TRBD1 (5 bases). The sample was lung tumor tissue. The CDR3 protein is CASGKGLNYGYTF. DNA of the CDR3: TGTGCCAGCGGCAAGGGGCTCAACTATGGCTACACCTTC.